This TCR beta chain originates from a study of blood T cell repertoires in COVID-19. Turning to the study itself: COVID-19 samples from acute and convalescent phases originated in the United States, Italy and Spain. The cDNA or gDNA used as material had been derived from T cells, B-cell-depleted T cells, or PBMCs.

Here immunoSEQ multiplex PCR was the method, and the copy in TCRdb shows in-frame clones only, minus some. The table lists about 170,000 clones, under 80% of them singletons. The sequenced sample was peripheral blood. The receptor's source is an elderly woman with acute or convalescent COVID-19.

CDR3 coding DNA: TGTGCCAGCAGCTGGGGCGGGAGCACCGGGGAGCTGTTTTTT. Its translation: CASSWGGSTGELFF. J is TRBJ2-2 and V is TRBV7-2; 7 bases map to TRBD2. With V trimmed by 4 bases and J by 4 bases, 3 bases remained unmatched. The CDR3 consists of 14 residues. CDR1 and CDR2 from the germline V gene are SGHTA and FQGNSA.